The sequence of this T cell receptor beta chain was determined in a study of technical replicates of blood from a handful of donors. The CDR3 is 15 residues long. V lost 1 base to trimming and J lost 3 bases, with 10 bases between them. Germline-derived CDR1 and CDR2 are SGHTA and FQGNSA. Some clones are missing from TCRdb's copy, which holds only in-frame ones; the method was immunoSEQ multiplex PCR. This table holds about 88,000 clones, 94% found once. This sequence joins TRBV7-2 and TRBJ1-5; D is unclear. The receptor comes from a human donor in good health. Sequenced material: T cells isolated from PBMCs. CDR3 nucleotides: TGTGCCAGCAGCTTAGTTGGGCAGAACAATCAGCCCCAGCATTTT. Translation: CASSLVGQNNQPQHF. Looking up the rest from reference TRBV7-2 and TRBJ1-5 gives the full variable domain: GAGVSQSPSNKVTEKGKDVELRCDPISGHTALYWYRQSLGQGLEFLIYFQGNSAPDKSGLPSDRFSAERTGGSVSTLTIQRTQQEDSAVYLCASSLVGQNNQPQHFGDGTRLSIL.